The 28 T cell receptor beta chains below were found in one sample sequenced in a study of shared clonotypes between healthy human individuals. TCRdb's table, derived via immunoSEQ multiplex PCR, lists solely in-frame clones and lacks some. In the table there are under 2,000,000 clones, about 95% of which are singletons. CD45RO-negative cells were positively selected for CCR7, leaving out terminally differentiated effector memory CD45RA+ cells. Sequenced input: naive CD8+ T cells sorted from blood. The origin of the receptors is a man in his late teens or twenties in good health.

The gene calls are TRBV14 and TRBJ2-1; D is possibly TRBD1 or TRBD2 (6 bases each). Trimming shortened V by 4 bases and J by 1 base, and 14 bases separated the two germline ends. In germline, CDR1 is SGHDN, CDR2 FVKESK. The CDR3 has 16 amino acids. CDR3 nucleotides: TGTGCCAGCAGCCGTGTAGGAGGGGGGTCCTACAATGAGCAGTTCTTC. Amino acids: CASSRVGGGSYNEQFF.

The V and J genes are TRBV5-1 and TRBJ2-7; tentatively, D is TRBD2 (5 bases). From germline, CDR1 is SGHRS and CDR2 YFSETQ. This CDR3 spans 14 amino acids. V was clipped by 1 base and J by 5 bases, with 13 bases between them. The CDR3 spells CASSLQDGGDEQYF. The DNA of the CDR3 is TGCGCCAGCAGCTTGCAGGACGGAGGAGACGAGCAGTACTTC.

V gene TRBV30 combines with J gene TRBJ2-1, with D uncertain. Germline V CDR1 and CDR2: GTSNPN, SVGIG (reference sequence). V dropped 1 base and J dropped 8 bases, with 18 bases sitting between them. This CDR3 is 15 amino acids long. The CDR3 DNA sequence: TGTGCCTGGAGTGCCTCACTGGCTGGTTACGATGAGCAGTTCTTC. This gives the protein CAWSASLAGYDEQFF.

This clone was found once. The genes are TRBV5-1 and TRBJ1-1, with TRBD1 matching over 7 bases. The CDR3 has 15 residues. V lost 4 bases to trimming and J lost 0 bases; unmatched junction nucleotides: 6. Germline lookup yields CDR1 SGHRS and CDR2 YFSETQ. This CDR3 reads CASSARQGVNTEAFF. Here the CDR3 DNA reads TGCGCCAGCAGCGCTAGACAGGGAGTGAACACTGAAGCTTTCTTT.

The table lists this clone with a count of one. The J gene is TRBJ1-1, the V gene TRBV4-1; unclear D gene. V was pared by 0 bases and J by 4 bases, with 12 bases between. Germline V gene lookup returns CDR1 MGHRA and CDR2 YSYEKL. CDR3 size: 15 residues. The CDR3 DNA reads TGCGCCAGCAGCCAAGATGTGGGGTTCTTCACTGAAGCTTTCTTT. It specifies CASSQDVGFFTEAFF.

This chain uses TRBV5-4 with TRBJ2-7; 11 positions agree with TRBD2. The CDR3 covers 17 residues. V trimming: 2 bases; J trimming: 3 bases; junction bases outside the gene matches: 10. CDR1 is SGHNT, CDR2 YYREEE, per germline (reference sequence). The CDR3 nucleotides are TGTGCCAGCAGCTTTGCTAGCGGGAGGACGATTCTCTACGAGCAGTACTTC. As protein: CASSFASGRTILYEQYF.

The chain couples TRBV5-6 to TRBJ1-2; maybe TRBD1 (5 bases). V shed 1 base and J shed 4 bases, with 14 bases lying between them. Germline loops: CDR1 SGHDT, CDR2 YYEEEE. CDR3 size: 15 residues. As DNA, the CDR3 is TGTGCCAGCAGCTTGTATGGGGGTTACTCCTATGGCTACACCTTC. It yields the protein CASSLYGGYSYGYTF. The variable domain in full, with the rest retrieved from reference TRBV5-6 and TRBJ1-2, is DAGVTQSPTHLIKTRGQQVTLRCSPKSGHDTVSWYQQALGQGPQFIFQYYEEEERQRGNFPDRFSGHQFPNYSSELNVNALLLGDSALYLCASSLYGGYSYGYTFGSGTRLTVV.

V is TRBV27 and J is TRBJ2-1; the D gene is possibly TRBD1 (5 bases). V was trimmed by 3 bases and J by 4 bases, leaving 7 bases between them. The CDR3 covers 13 residues. Germline V lookup: CDR1 MNHEY, CDR2 SMNVEV (reference sequence). As DNA, the CDR3 is TGTGCCAGCAGTTTCCAGGGATACAATGAGCAGTTCTTC. It specifies CASSFQGYNEQFF.

With regard to this clone: The sample has other DNA sequences that encode this CDR3 too. This chain uses TRBV19 with TRBJ1-1, with 7 bases aligning to TRBD1. Germline values: CDR1 LNHDA, CDR2 SQIVND (reference sequence). The CDR3 has 14 residues. V dropped 5 bases and J dropped 2; count of bases not matched to a gene: 5. CDR3 amino acids: CASSPGTANTEAFF. In nucleotides, the CDR3 is TGTGCCAGTAGTCCAGGGACAGCCAACACTGAAGCTTTCTTT.

The V call is TRBV5-6, the J call TRBJ2-7; D tentatively fits TRBD1 or TRBD2 (5 bases each). The CDR3 has 17 residues. V was cut by 4 bases and J by 2 bases, with 22 bases left in between. Germline CDR1 SGHDT, CDR2 YYEEEE. The CDR3 DNA reads as TGTGCCAGCAGCACCCCGGAGGAAGGGGTTAGGGCCTACGAGCAGTACTTC. Translated, it gives CASSTPEEGVRAYEQYF.

As DNA, the CDR3 is TGCGCCAGCAGCTTGGTCTCTAGCGGGAGGACAGAGACCCAGTACTTC. This encodes CASSLVSSGRTETQYF. This chain joins TRBV5-1 and TRBJ2-5; 11 positions agree with TRBD2. The germline V gene encodes CDR1 SGHRS and CDR2 YFSETQ. The CDR3 consists of 16 residues. V was clipped by 0 bases and J by 4 bases; unmatched bases: 5.

The chain joins TRBV19 to TRBJ2-1, with TRBD2 identical over 13 bases. Germline lookup yields CDR1 LNHDA and CDR2 SQIVND (reference sequence). Trimming at V came to 5 bases and at J to 3 bases, leaving 10 bases not matched to a gene. The CDR3 has 18 residues. The CDR3 DNA sequence: TGTGCCAGTAGTCCCCAACTAGCGGGGGGGTCTTTCTACAATGAGCAGTTCTTC. This encodes CASSPQLAGGSFYNEQFF.

The chain has TRBV5-6 and TRBJ2-7; D remains unclear. Germline lookup yields CDR1 SGHDT and CDR2 YYEEEE. Trimming left V 4 bases short and J 2 bases short, with 10 bases between. The CDR3 loop spans 13 amino acids. The CDR3 DNA is TGTGCCAGCAGCGTCGACATGGCCTACGAGCAGTACTTC. This codes for CASSVDMAYEQYF.

The chain has TRBV13 and TRBJ2-7; no clear D gene. This CDR3 spans 14 amino acids. V shed 2 bases and J shed 2 bases, with 10 bases lying between them. Looked up from germline, CDR1 is PRHDT and CDR2 is FYEKMQ (reference sequence). This CDR3 is CASSLRGETYEQYF. The CDR3 nucleotides are TGTGCCAGCAGCTTACGTGGGGAAACCTACGAGCAGTACTTC.

The V and J genes are TRBV2 and TRBJ2-4; D possibly corresponds to TRBD2 (5 bases). Trimming removed 3 bases from V and 8 bases from J, with 11 bases in between. The CDR3 covers 13 residues. CDR1 and CDR2 from the germline V gene are SNHLY and FYNNEI. As DNA, the CDR3 is TGTGCCAGCAGTGACGGGGTTGGGGACATTCAGTACTTC. It is translated as CASSDGVGDIQYF.

V gene TRBV11-2 combines with J gene TRBJ2-3, with 8 bases fitting TRBD2. V trimming: 0 bases; J trimming: 5 bases; junction bases outside the gene matches: 7. This CDR3 is built from 16 residues. Germline CDR1 and CDR2: SGHAT and FQNNGV. For the CDR3, the DNA is TGTGCCAGCAGCTTAGACCCAGCGGGAGTGCTAGATACGCAGTATTTT. Translated: CASSLDPAGVLDTQYF.

The rearrangement links TRBV27 to TRBJ2-7, with D hard to call. V shed 2 bases and J shed 3 bases, with 11 bases lying between them. This CDR3 is built from 14 residues. CDR1 and CDR2 from the germline V gene are MNHEY and SMNVEV (reference sequence). The CDR3 DNA is TGTGCCAGCAGTTTAAGCTACCCAAACTACGAGCAGTACTTC. It codes for CASSLSYPNYEQYF.

The chain joins TRBV7-9 to TRBJ2-1; D is uncertain. V gave up 2 bases and J gave up 2 bases, with 13 bases separating them. Germline values: CDR1 SEHNR, CDR2 FQNEAQ (reference sequence). There are 16 residues in the CDR3. The CDR3 coding sequence is TGTGCCAGCAGCTTACCGGGTCCCAACACCTACAATGAGCAGTTCTTC. Its protein is CASSLPGPNTYNEQFF.

This rearrangement joins TRBV11-2 to TRBJ2-1, with 8 positions matching TRBD2. This CDR3 spans 15 amino acids. The germline V gene encodes CDR1 SGHAT and CDR2 FQNNGV. V shed 1 base, J shed 9 bases, and the junction held 8 bases outside the gene matches. CDR3 DNA: TGTGCCAGCAGCTTAGGCCCGGGGGGGGCCGGTGAGCAGTTCTTC. It specifies CASSLGPGGAGEQFF.

A word on this clone: Other DNA sequences of this sample code for an identical CDR3. V usage is TRBV7-6 and J usage is TRBJ2-2; unclear D gene. The CDR3 contains 14 residues. V was clipped by 1 base and J by 2 bases, with 5 bases between them. In germline, CDR1 is SGHVS, CDR2 FNYEAQ. Here the CDR3 reads CASSLGVNTGELFF. In DNA form, the CDR3 reads TGTGCCAGCAGCTTAGGAGTAAACACCGGGGAGCTGTTTTTT.

The CDR3 is CASSPYGEKLFF. The CDR3 region has the DNA TGTGCCAGCAGCCCCTACGGGGAAAAACTGTTTTTT. The rearrangement joins TRBV7-8 to TRBJ1-4; D is unclear. The CDR3 loop spans 12 amino acids. Trimming shortened V by 5 bases and J by 8 bases, and 9 bases separated the two germline ends. The germline gives CDR1 SGHVS, CDR2 FQNEAQ. The full variable domain, completed using reference TRBV7-8 and TRBJ1-4, is GAGVSQSPRYKVAKRGQDVALRCDPISGHVSLFWYQQALGQGPEFLTYFQNEAQLDKSGLPSDRFFAERPEGSVSTLKIQRTQQEDSAVYLCASSPYGEKLFFGSGTQLSVL.

The V and J genes are TRBV27 and TRBJ1-1; D possibly corresponds to TRBD1 (5 bases). Trimming cost V 4 bases and J 3 bases, with 9 bases left between them. Germline V gene lookup returns CDR1 MNHEY and CDR2 SMNVEV (reference sequence). The CDR3 loop spans 13 amino acids. The CDR3 reads CASSSMGDTEAFF. DNA of the CDR3: TGTGCCAGCAGTTCAATGGGGGACACTGAAGCTTTCTTT.

The table lists this clone with a count of one. Other DNA sequences of this sample code for an identical CDR3. The genes are TRBV4-1 and TRBJ2-1; D is ambiguous. Trimming removed 1 base at V and 7 bases at J, with 2 bases between. This CDR3 has 11 amino acids. From germline, CDR1 is MGHRA and CDR2 YSYEKL. CDR3 residues: CASSQGNEQFF. In DNA form, the CDR3 reads TGCGCCAGCAGCCAAGGTAATGAGCAGTTCTTC.

In its sample, this clone was seen once. The rearrangement joins TRBV7-3 to TRBJ2-2; TRBD2 matches at 7 bases. CDR3 length: 16 amino acids. V dropped 4 bases and J dropped 0; count of bases not matched to a gene: 5. Germline V gene data show CDR1 as SGHTA and CDR2 as FQGTGA. CDR3 bases: TGTGCCAGCAGCTCGGGGGAGGGAACGAACACCGGGGAGCTGTTTTTT. Encoded protein: CASSSGEGTNTGELFF.

J is TRBJ2-3 and V is TRBV9; 11 bases map to TRBD2. In germline, CDR1 is SGDLS, CDR2 YYNGEE. This CDR3 is 15 amino acids long. Trimming at V came to 2 bases and at J to 4 bases, leaving 3 bases not matched to a gene. CDR3 protein: CASSVSGRAPDTQYF. DNA for the CDR3: TGTGCCAGCAGCGTTAGCGGGAGGGCCCCAGATACGCAGTATTTT.

This clone occurred once. V gene TRBV5-4 combines with J gene TRBJ2-3, with D possibly TRBD1 on 5 matching bases. The CDR3 sequence is 14 residues long. V lost 2 bases and J 2 bases, leaving 9 bases between the germline ends. Germline CDR1 SGHNT, CDR2 YYREEE (reference sequence). CDR3 nucleotides: TGTGCCAGCAGCTTAGGACAAATCACAGATACGCAGTATTTT. Amino acid sequence: CASSLGQITDTQYF.

This clone was observed once. The V gene is TRBV7-6, the J gene TRBJ2-7; 9 nucleotides agree with TRBD2. There are 15 residues in the CDR3. Germline V gives CDR1 SGHVS, CDR2 FNYEAQ. V trimming: 5 bases; J trimming: 4 bases; junction bases outside the gene matches: 9. CDR3 protein: CASSALTSGEYEQYF. CDR3 coding DNA: TGTGCCAGCAGCGCCCTGACTAGCGGAGAGTACGAGCAGTACTTC.

The chain has TRBV7-9 and TRBJ2-5; 7 bases are a match to TRBD1. The J segment lost 1 base and the V segment lost 6 bases, leaving 2 bases of the junction unmatched. The CDR3 extends over 13 amino acids. Germline V lookup: CDR1 SEHNR, CDR2 FQNEAQ (reference sequence). CDR3 in amino acids: CASRGDSQETQYF. CDR3 sequence (DNA): TGTGCCAGCAGGGGGGACAGCCAAGAGACCCAGTACTTC.